These 26 T cell receptor beta chains were sequenced from one sample in a study of CD8+ T cells in alopecia areata. Following RNA extraction, reverse transcription yielded cDNA that acted as the sequencing template. Clones were read by immunoSEQ multiplex PCR, and TCRdb kept only the in-frame ones, dropping some. The table has 150,000 to 200,000 clones, around 50% seen once; the top ten hold roughly 14%. This specimen consisted of CD4+ T cells sorted from blood, obtained at week 0. Receptors originate from a human donor with alopecia areata.

Turning to this clone: With a much larger clone just one base away, this may be a read error. The chain joins TRBV11-2 to TRBJ2-1; 10 bases map to TRBD1. V lost 10 bases to trimming and J lost 8 bases; unmatched junction nucleotides: 17. Germline V gene lookup returns CDR1 SGHAT and CDR2 FQNNGV. The CDR3 loop spans 16 amino acids. The CDR3 DNA reads TGTGCCACCAGTGACAGCGGACAGGGGGACAGGGATGAGCAGTTCTTC. Translation: CATSDSGQGDRDEQFF.

The rearrangement uses TRBV5-6 and TRBJ2-5; D may be TRBD1 or TRBD2 (5 bases each). Germline V gene data show CDR1 as SGHDT and CDR2 as YYEEEE. This CDR3 has 15 amino acids. The ends were cut back, 0 bases at V and 5 bases at J, with 14 bases in the middle. The DNA of the CDR3 is TGTGCCAGCAGCTTGGACGCTGGGGGTAGGGAGACCCAGTACTTC. It specifies CASSLDAGGRETQYF.

This clone showed up many times. This rearrangement joins TRBV25-1 to TRBJ1-6, with 8 nucleotides matching TRBD1. V shed 10 bases, J shed 8 bases, and the junction held 10 bases outside the gene matches. CDR3 length: 14 residues. CDR1 MGHDK and CDR2 SYGVNS come from the germline V gene. The CDR3 protein is CATQPGQGHSPLHF. CDR3 DNA: TGTGCCACCCAACCCGGACAGGGCCATTCACCCCTCCACTTT.

This clone was detected only a few times. The chain recombines TRBV11-1 with TRBJ2-7; possible D gene TRBD1, 5 bases. This CDR3 comprises 12 residues. From germline, CDR1 is SGHAT and CDR2 FQDESV (reference sequence). V lost 6 bases, J lost 3 bases, and 9 bases lay in between. The CDR3 sequence: CASRQDGYEQYF. The CDR3 nucleotides are TGTGCCAGCAGACAGGACGGCTACGAGCAGTACTTC.

This chain uses TRBV4-1 with TRBJ1-2; a possible D gene is TRBD1 (6 bases). Germline assignment: CDR1 MGHRA and CDR2 YSYEKL. The CDR3 spans 14 residues. The germline V and J ends were trimmed by 2 bases and 4 bases, with 11 bases remaining between them. CDR3 sequence reads: CASSQLNRAYGYTF. CDR3 sequence (DNA): TGCGCCAGCAGCCAACTGAACAGGGCCTATGGCTACACCTTC.

V and J are TRBV19 and TRBJ2-1, with 12 bases aligning to TRBD2. This CDR3 has 14 amino acids. Trimming removed 3 bases from V and 9 bases from J; junction bases left unmatched: 3. From germline, CDR1 is LNHDA and CDR2 SQIVND (reference sequence). CDR3 DNA: TGTGCCAGTAGTATTGGACTAGCGGGGTCTGAGCAGTTCTTC. Protein sequence: CASSIGLAGSEQFF.

The rearrangement joins TRBV30 to TRBJ1-1; D remains unclear. The V end lost 2 bases, the J end lost 7 bases, and 8 bases lay between the germline ends. CDR3 length: 11 amino acids. Germline CDR1 is GTSNPN and CDR2 is SVGIG (reference sequence). The CDR3 nucleotides are TGTGCCTGGAGTTTTTTAAGTGAAGCTTTCTTT. Translating gives CAWSFLSEAFF. The full variable domain, with the rest looked up from reference TRBV30 and TRBJ1-1, is SQTIHQWPATLVQPVGSPLSLECTVEGTSNPNLYWYRQAAGRGLQLLFYSVGIGQISSEVPQNLSASRPQDRQFILSSKKLLLSDSGFYLCAWSFLSEAFFGQGTRLTVV.

This chain links TRBV30 with TRBJ2-1; 10 bases align to TRBD1. The V gene end was trimmed by 8 bases and the J gene end by 9 bases; junction bases not matched to a gene: 10. Germline V lookup: CDR1 GTSNPN, CDR2 SVGIG (reference sequence). The CDR3 consists of 13 residues. The CDR3, as DNA: TGTGCCCTCAAAGACAGGGGGCGATCTGAGCAGTTCTTC. It specifies CALKDRGRSEQFF.

The rearrangement joins TRBV11-2 to TRBJ1-1, with 9 bases lining up with TRBD1. V lost 5 bases, J lost 3 bases, and 4 bases stayed unmatched. The CDR3 has 14 amino acids. Germline CDR1 is SGHAT and CDR2 is FQNNGV. The CDR3 nucleotides read TGTGCCAGCAGCCGACGGACAGGGGACACTGAAGCTTTCTTT. It is translated as CASSRRTGDTEAFF.

The genes are TRBV29-1 and TRBJ1-2; D possibly corresponds to TRBD1 (6 bases). V was cut by 4 bases and J by 5 bases, with 11 bases left in between. CDR1 SQVTM and CDR2 ANQGSEA come from the germline V gene. This CDR3 contains 12 residues. Here the CDR3 reads CSVVQGRYGYTF. The CDR3 DNA sequence: TGCAGCGTTGTTCAGGGGAGGTATGGCTACACCTTC. Full variable domain (rest looked up from reference TRBV29-1 and TRBJ1-2): SAVISQKPSRDICQRGTSLTIQCQVDSQVTMMFWYRQQPGQSLTLIATANQGSEATYESGFVIDKFPISRPNLTFSTLTVSNMSPEDSSIYLCSVVQGRYGYTFGSGTRLTVV.

V gene TRBV30 combines with J gene TRBJ1-6, with a possible D match to TRBD1 (6 bases). V was pared by 0 bases and J by 3 bases, with 12 bases between. The CDR3 is 16 residues long. Germline values: CDR1 GTSNPN, CDR2 SVGIG (reference sequence). The CDR3 sequence: CAWSVLRDIYNSPLHF. CDR3 nucleotides: TGTGCCTGGAGTGTACTGAGGGACATCTATAATTCACCCCTCCACTTT.

The chain joins TRBV28 to TRBJ2-7, with D perhaps matching TRBD1 (6 bases). Trimming removed 3 bases at V and 7 bases at J, with 10 bases between. In germline, CDR1 is MDHEN, CDR2 SYDVKM. The CDR3 spans 12 residues. The CDR3 bases are TGTGCCAGCAGTTTCCAGGGGAGTGAGCAGTACTTC. Translated, it gives CASSFQGSEQYF.

This rearrangement joins TRBV5-1 to TRBJ1-1, with D uncertain. This CDR3 spans 14 amino acids. V lost 0 bases and J 4 bases, leaving 10 bases between the germline ends. The germline V gene encodes CDR1 SGHRS and CDR2 YFSETQ. The CDR3, as DNA: TGCGCCAGCAGCTTGGATGTGGGTGGCACTGAAGCTTTCTTT. This codes for CASSLDVGGTEAFF.

The chain has TRBV11-2 and TRBJ2-1; D is unclear. In germline, CDR1 is SGHAT, CDR2 FQNNGV. CDR3 length: 16 amino acids. Trimming removed 5 bases at V and 0 bases at J, with 14 bases between. The CDR3 sequence is CASSAVRGDSYNEQFF. The CDR3, as DNA: TGTGCCAGCAGCGCAGTCAGAGGAGACTCCTACAATGAGCAGTTCTTC.

The chain is built from TRBV4-2 and TRBJ1-5; D might be TRBD1 (5 bases). The CDR3 extends over 14 amino acids. Germline loops: CDR1 LGHNA, CDR2 YNFKEQ. V was trimmed by 1 base and J by 4 bases, leaving 8 bases between them. Here the CDR3 DNA reads TGTGCCAGCAGCCAAGCGGACAATAATCAGCCCCAGCATTTT. Translated: CASSQADNNQPQHF.

V gene TRBV5-1 combines with J gene TRBJ1-2, with D perhaps matching TRBD1 (6 bases). The V gene lost 4 bases and the J gene lost 0 bases, with 10 bases spanning the gap. The CDR3 runs 14 residues. Germline-derived CDR1 and CDR2 are SGHRS and YFSETQ. CDR3 in amino acids: CASSPGHTNYGYTF. DNA of the CDR3: TGCGCCAGCAGCCCGGGACATACTAACTATGGCTACACCTTC. The variable domain in full, completed from reference TRBV5-1 and TRBJ1-2, reads KAGVTQTPRYLIKTRGQQVTLSCSPISGHRSVSWYQQTPGQGLQFLFEYFSETQRNKGNFPGRFSGRQFSNSRSEMNVSTLELGDSALYLCASSPGHTNYGYTFGSGTRLTVV.

This clone appeared a few times. The V and J genes are TRBV29-1 and TRBJ2-5; TRBD2 aligns across 10 bases. CDR1 is SQVTM and CDR2 is ANQGSEA in the germline V gene. The CDR3 has 12 amino acids. V trimming: 7 bases; J trimming: 2 bases; junction bases outside the gene matches: 1. Written as DNA, the CDR3 is TGCAGCGCAGCGGGGGGGCAAGAGACCCAGTACTTC. Translating it yields CSAAGGQETQYF.

This chain connects TRBV30 to TRBJ1-1, with no clear D. The CDR3 runs 12 residues. Germline loops: CDR1 GTSNPN, CDR2 SVGIG (reference sequence). The germline V and J ends were trimmed by 3 bases and 0 bases, with 5 bases remaining between them. The CDR3: CAWRDLNTEAFF. The DNA for the CDR3 is TGTGCCTGGAGGGATTTGAACACTGAAGCTTTCTTT.

The rearrangement uses TRBV18 and TRBJ2-5; no clear D. Germline V lookup: CDR1 KGHSH, CDR2 LQKENI. The V and J ends lost 1 base and 5 bases respectively, with 8 bases between them. The CDR3 runs 13 residues. The CDR3 DNA follows: TGTGCCAGCTCACCACTGAGATTGGAGACCCAGTACTTC. Translated, it gives CASSPLRLETQYF.

This clone occurred a few times. The chain carries TRBV29-1 and TRBJ2-7; no reliable D call. V lost 4 bases, J lost 3 bases, and 13 bases lay in between. In germline, CDR1 is SQVTM, CDR2 ANQGSEA. The CDR3 has 13 amino acids. This chain's CDR3 is CSVVNAGFYEQYF. The DNA for the CDR3 is TGCAGCGTTGTTAATGCTGGTTTCTACGAGCAGTACTTC.

The chain joins TRBV18 to TRBJ1-4; 7 bases fit TRBD1. The CDR3 runs to 16 residues. CDR1 is KGHSH, CDR2 LQKENI, per germline. Unmatched junction bases numbered 13, after V lost 4 bases and J lost 8 bases. CDR3 residues: CASSRTTTGVGEKLFF. The CDR3 region has the DNA TGTGCCAGCTCACGAACCACAACAGGGGTTGGAGAAAAACTGTTTTTT.

This chain links TRBV29-1 with TRBJ2-1; D gene ambiguous. Trimming stripped 4 bases from V and 8 bases from J, with 9 bases between. Germline V gene lookup returns CDR1 SQVTM and CDR2 ANQGSEA. The CDR3 consists of 11 residues. Here the CDR3 reads CSVVWGHEQFF. CDR3 sequence (DNA): TGCAGCGTTGTTTGGGGTCATGAGCAGTTCTTC.

The J gene is TRBJ2-3, the V gene TRBV7-3; D might be TRBD1 or TRBD2, each matching 5 bases. The V gene lost 4 bases and the J gene lost 0 bases, with 14 bases spanning the gap. Germline CDR1 is SGHTA and CDR2 is FQGTGA. The CDR3 extends over 16 amino acids. The CDR3 here is CASSYSSGASTDTQYF. CDR3 nucleotides: TGTGCCAGCAGCTACAGCTCCGGGGCGAGCACAGATACGCAGTATTTT. The full variable domain, with the rest looked up from reference TRBV7-3 and TRBJ2-3, is GAGVSQTPSNKVTEKGKYVELRCDPISGHTALYWYRQSLGQGPEFLIYFQGTGAADDSGLPNDRFFAVRPEGSVSTLKIQRTERGDSAVYLCASSYSSGASTDTQYFGPGTRLTVL.

This chain joins TRBV5-1 and TRBJ2-7; D is ambiguous. From germline, CDR1 is SGHRS and CDR2 YFSETQ. The CDR3 length is 14 residues. V lost 2 bases and J lost 5, with 14 bases in between. The CDR3 DNA is TGCGCCAGCAGCTTCGCGTCATTGGTCGACGAGCAGTACTTC. Translation gives CASSFASLVDEQYF. The whole variable domain, remainder taken from reference TRBV5-1 and TRBJ2-7, is KAGVTQTPRYLIKTRGQQVTLSCSPISGHRSVSWYQQTPGQGLQFLFEYFSETQRNKGNFPGRFSGRQFSNSRSEMNVSTLELGDSALYLCASSFASLVDEQYFGPGTRLTVT.

This chain joins TRBV7-2 and TRBJ2-3, with D perhaps matching TRBD1 or TRBD2 (5 bases each). V was shortened by 5 bases and J by 1 base, with 13 bases between the two germline ends. The CDR3 has 15 amino acids. Germline V lookup: CDR1 SGHTA, CDR2 FQGNSA. The CDR3 DNA follows: TGTGCCAGCAGCCCGGGGTCGGGGCGCACAGATACGCAGTATTTT. Its translation: CASSPGSGRTDTQYF.

In its sample, this clone was seen once. This chain joins TRBV29-1 and TRBJ1-2; D gene unclear. Trimming cost V 4 bases and J 8 bases, with 11 bases left between them. This CDR3 is built from 11 residues. Germline loops: CDR1 SQVTM, CDR2 ANQGSEA. The CDR3 sequence: CSVGPTEGYTF. As DNA, the CDR3 is TGCAGCGTTGGCCCCACTGAGGGCTACACCTTC.